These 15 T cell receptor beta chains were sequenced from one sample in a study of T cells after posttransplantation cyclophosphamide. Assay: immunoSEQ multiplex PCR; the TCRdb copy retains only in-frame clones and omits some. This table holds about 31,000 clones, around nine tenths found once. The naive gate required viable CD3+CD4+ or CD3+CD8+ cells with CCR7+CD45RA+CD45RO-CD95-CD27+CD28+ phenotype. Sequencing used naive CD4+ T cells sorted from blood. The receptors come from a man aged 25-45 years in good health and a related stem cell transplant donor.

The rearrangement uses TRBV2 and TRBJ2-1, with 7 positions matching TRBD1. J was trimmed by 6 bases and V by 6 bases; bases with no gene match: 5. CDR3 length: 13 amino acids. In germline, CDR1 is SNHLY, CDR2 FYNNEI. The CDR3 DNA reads TGTGCCAGCAGGTTAACAGGGGTCAATGAGCAGTTCTTC. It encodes CASRLTGVNEQFF.

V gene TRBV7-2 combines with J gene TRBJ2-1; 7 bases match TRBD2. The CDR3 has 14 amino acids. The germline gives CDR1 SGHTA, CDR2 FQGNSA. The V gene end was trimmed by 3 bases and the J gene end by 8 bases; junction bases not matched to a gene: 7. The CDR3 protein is CASSFPGGSYEQFF. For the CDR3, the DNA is TGTGCCAGCAGCTTCCCCGGGGGGTCGTATGAGCAGTTCTTC.

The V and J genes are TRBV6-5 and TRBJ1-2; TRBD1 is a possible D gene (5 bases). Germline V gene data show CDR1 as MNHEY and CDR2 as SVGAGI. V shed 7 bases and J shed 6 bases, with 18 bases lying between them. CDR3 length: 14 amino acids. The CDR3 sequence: CASKGLGAENGYTF. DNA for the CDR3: TGTGCCAGCAAGGGCCTAGGGGCCGAGAATGGCTACACCTTC.

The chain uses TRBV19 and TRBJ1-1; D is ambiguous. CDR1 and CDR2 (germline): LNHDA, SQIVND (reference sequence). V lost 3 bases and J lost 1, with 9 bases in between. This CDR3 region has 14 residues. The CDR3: CASSITAENTEAFF. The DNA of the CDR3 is TGTGCCAGTAGTATCACAGCAGAGAACACTGAAGCTTTCTTT.

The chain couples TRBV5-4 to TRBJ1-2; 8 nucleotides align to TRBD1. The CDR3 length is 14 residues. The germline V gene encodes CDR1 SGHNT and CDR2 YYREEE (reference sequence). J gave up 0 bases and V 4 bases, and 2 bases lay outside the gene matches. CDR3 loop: CASSRTGSNYGYTF. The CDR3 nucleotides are TGTGCCAGCAGCCGGACAGGGTCTAACTATGGCTACACCTTC.

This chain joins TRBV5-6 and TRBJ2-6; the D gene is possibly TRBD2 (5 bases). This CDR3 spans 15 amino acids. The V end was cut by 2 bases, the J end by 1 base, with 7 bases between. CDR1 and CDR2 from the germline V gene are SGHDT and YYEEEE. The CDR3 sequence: CASSFGESGANVLTF. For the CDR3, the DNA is TGTGCCAGCAGCTTTGGGGAGTCTGGGGCCAACGTCCTGACTTTC. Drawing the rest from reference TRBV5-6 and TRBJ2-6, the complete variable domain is DAGVTQSPTHLIKTRGQQVTLRCSPKSGHDTVSWYQQALGQGPQFIFQYYEEEERQRGNFPDRFSGHQFPNYSSELNVNALLLGDSALYLCASSFGESGANVLTFGAGSRLTVL.

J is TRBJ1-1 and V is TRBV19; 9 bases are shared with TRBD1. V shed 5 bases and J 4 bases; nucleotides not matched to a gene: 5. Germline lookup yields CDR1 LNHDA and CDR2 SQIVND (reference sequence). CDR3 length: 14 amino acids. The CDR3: CASSPDRGGTEAFF. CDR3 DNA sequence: TGTGCCAGTAGTCCGGACAGGGGAGGCACTGAAGCTTTCTTT.

The CDR3 coding sequence is TGTGCCAGCAAATGGGAGGCCTCTCGCGAGCAGTACTTC. The encoded protein is CASKWEASREQYF. The V gene is TRBV2, the J gene TRBJ2-7, with a tentative D call TRBD2 (6 bases). The CDR3 has 13 residues. Germline CDR1 SNHLY, CDR2 FYNNEI. Trimming left V 7 bases short and J 6 bases short, with 16 bases between.

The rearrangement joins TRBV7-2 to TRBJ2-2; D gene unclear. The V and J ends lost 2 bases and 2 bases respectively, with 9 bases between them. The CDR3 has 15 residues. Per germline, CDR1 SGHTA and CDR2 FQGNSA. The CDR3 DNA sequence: TGTGCCAGCAGCTTACGTGGGCCTAACACCGGGGAGCTGTTTTTT. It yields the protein CASSLRGPNTGELFF.

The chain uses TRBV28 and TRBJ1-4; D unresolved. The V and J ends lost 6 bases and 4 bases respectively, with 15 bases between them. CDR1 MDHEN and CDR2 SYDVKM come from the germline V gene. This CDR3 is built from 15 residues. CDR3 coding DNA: TGTGCCAGCAGGCCGGCGACGGGAGTTAATGAAAAACTGTTTTTT. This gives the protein CASRPATGVNEKLFF.

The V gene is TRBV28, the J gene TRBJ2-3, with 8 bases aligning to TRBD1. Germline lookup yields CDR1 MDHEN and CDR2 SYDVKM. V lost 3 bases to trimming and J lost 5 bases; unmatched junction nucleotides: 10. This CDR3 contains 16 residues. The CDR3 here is CASSFSGQGVRDTQYF. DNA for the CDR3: TGTGCCAGCAGTTTTTCCGGACAGGGTGTGAGAGATACGCAGTATTTT.

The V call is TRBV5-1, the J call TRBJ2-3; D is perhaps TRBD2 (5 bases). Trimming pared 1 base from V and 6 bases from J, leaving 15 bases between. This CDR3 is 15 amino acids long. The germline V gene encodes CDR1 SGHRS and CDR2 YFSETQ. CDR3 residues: CASSLRTVSRDTQYF. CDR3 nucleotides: TGCGCCAGCAGCTTGAGGACTGTCAGCAGGGATACGCAGTATTTT.

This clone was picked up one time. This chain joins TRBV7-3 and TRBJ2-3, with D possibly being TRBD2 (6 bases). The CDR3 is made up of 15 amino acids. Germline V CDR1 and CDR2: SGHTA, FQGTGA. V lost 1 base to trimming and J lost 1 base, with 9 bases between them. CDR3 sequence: CASSLMGLRTDTQYF. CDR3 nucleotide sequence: TGTGCCAGCAGCTTAATGGGACTGCGCACAGATACGCAGTATTTT.

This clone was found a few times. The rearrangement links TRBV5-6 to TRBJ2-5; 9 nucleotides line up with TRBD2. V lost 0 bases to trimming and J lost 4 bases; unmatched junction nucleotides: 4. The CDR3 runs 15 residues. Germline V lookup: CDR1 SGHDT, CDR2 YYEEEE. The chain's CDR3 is CASSLVRGGPETQYF. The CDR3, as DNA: TGTGCCAGCAGCTTGGTGCGGGGGGGCCCAGAGACCCAGTACTTC.

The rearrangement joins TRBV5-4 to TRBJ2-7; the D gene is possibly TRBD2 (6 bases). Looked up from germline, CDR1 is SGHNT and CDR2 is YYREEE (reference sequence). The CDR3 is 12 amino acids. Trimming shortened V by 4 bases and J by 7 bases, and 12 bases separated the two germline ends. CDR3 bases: TGTGCCAGCAGCCCACCTCGGGGGGAGCAGTACTTC. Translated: CASSPPRGEQYF.